This TCR beta chain was retrieved from a study of T cell responses to AZD1222 COVID-19 vaccine. Second-dose schedules of about 4 or about 12 weeks were combined. Data came from immunoSEQ multiplex PCR; TCRdb stores just in-frame clones and leaves some out. This table has roughly 150,000 clones, around 91% appearing once. Losses at the gene ends were 6 bases for V and 2 bases for J; bases not matched to a gene: 10. Germline V CDR1 and CDR2: SNHLY, FYNNEI. CDR3 size: 16 residues. The specimen comprised peripheral blood, sampled 28 days after the second AZD1222 dose. The chain employs TRBV2 and TRBJ2-1; TRBD2 agrees at 7 bases. This TCR came from an adult who received the AZD1222 COVID-19 vaccine. In nucleotides, the CDR3 is TGTGCCAGCAGGTCCGCGGGGGAGGTGGCCTACAATGAGCAGTTCTTC. Amino acid sequence: CASRSAGEVAYNEQFF.